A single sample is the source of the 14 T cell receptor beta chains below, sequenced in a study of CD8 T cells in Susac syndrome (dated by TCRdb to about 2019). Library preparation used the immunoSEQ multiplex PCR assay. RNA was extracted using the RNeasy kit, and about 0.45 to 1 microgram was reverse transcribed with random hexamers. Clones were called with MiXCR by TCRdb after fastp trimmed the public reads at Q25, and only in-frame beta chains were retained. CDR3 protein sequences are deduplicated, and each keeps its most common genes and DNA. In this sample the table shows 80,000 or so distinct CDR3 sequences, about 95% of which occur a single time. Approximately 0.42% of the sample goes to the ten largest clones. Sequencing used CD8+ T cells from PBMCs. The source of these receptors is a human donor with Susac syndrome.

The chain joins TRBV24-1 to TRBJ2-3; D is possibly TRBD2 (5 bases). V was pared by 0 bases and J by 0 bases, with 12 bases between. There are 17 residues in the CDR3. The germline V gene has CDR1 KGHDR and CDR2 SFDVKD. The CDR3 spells CATSDLLPWRSTDTQYF. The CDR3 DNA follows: TGTGCCACCAGTGATTTGCTTCCATGGAGGAGCACAGATACGCAGTATTTT.

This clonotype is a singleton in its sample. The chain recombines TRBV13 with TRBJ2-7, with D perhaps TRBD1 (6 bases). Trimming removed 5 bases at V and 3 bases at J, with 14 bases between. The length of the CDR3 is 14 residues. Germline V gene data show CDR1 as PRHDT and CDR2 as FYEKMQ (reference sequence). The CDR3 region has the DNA TGTGCCAGCAGCGTCGCCGGGACAAACTACGAGCAGTACTTC. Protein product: CASSVAGTNYEQYF.

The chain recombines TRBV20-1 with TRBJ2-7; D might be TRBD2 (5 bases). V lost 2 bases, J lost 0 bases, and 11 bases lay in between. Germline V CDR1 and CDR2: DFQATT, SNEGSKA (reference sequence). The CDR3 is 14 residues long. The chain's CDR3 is CSARSWESSYEQYV. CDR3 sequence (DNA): TGCAGTGCTAGAAGTTGGGAGAGCTCCTACGAGCAGTACGTC.

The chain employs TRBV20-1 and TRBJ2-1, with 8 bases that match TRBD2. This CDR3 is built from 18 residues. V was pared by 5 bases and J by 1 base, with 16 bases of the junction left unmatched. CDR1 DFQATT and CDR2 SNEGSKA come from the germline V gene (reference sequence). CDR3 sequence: CSAYDARSGGGSYNEQFF. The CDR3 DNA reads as TGCAGTGCTTACGACGCGAGGAGCGGGGGTGGGTCCTACAATGAGCAGTTCTTC.

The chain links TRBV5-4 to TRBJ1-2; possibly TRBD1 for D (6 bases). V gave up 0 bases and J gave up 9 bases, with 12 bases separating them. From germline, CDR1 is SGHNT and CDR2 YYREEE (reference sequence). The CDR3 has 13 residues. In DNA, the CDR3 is TGTGCCAGCAGCTTGGGGGGGCAACTAAGCTACACCTTC. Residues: CASSLGGQLSYTF.

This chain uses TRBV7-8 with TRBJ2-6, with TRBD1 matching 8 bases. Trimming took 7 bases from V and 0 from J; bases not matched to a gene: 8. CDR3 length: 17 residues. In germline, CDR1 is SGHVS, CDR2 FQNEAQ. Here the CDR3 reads CASMGPGQDSGANVLTF. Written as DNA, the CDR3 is TGTGCCAGCATGGGACCGGGACAGGACTCTGGGGCCAACGTCCTGACTTTC.

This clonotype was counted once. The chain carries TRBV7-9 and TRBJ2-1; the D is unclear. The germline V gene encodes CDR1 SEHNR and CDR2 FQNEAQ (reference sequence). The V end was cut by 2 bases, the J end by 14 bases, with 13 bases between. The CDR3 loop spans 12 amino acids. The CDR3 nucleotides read TGTGCCAGCAGCTTAAATACGTATTGGGAGTTCTTC. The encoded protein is CASSLNTYWEFF.

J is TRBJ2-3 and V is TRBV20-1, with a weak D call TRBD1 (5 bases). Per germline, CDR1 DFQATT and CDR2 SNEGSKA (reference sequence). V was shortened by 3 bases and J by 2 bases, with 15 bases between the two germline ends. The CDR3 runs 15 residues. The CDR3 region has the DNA TGCAGTGCTAGGGACCGGCAGGGTCCCACAGATACGCAGTATTTT. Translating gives CSARDRQGPTDTQYF.

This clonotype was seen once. CDR3 nucleotides: TGCAGTGCTAGGGCCCACTCGGGACGCGATCAGCCCCAGCATTTT. Translating gives CSARAHSGRDQPQHF. The J gene is TRBJ1-5, the V gene TRBV20-1; a possible D gene is TRBD1 (5 bases). This CDR3 has 15 residues. Germline CDR1 reads DFQATT; CDR2 reads SNEGSKA (reference sequence). V was clipped by 3 bases and J by 5 bases, with 17 bases between them.

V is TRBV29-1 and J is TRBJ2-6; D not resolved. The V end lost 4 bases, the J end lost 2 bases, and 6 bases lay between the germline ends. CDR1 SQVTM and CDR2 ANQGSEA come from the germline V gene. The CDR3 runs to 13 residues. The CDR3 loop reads CSVARTGANVLTF. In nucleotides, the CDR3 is TGCAGCGTTGCACGAACTGGGGCCAACGTCCTGACTTTC.

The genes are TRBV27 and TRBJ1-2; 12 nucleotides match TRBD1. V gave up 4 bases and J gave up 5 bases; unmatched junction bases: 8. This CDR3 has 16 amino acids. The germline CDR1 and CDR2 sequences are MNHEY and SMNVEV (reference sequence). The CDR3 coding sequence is TGTGCCAGCAGTTCTGGGACAGGGGGCGCGAGGTATGGCTACACCTTC. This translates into CASSSGTGGARYGYTF.

The CDR3 reads CASSYTPGLVSNEQFF. The CDR3, as DNA: TGTGCCAGCAGCTACACACCGGGACTAGTAAGCAATGAGCAGTTCTTC. This sequence joins TRBV14 and TRBJ2-1, with 8 bases fitting TRBD2. The CDR3 has 16 residues. V gave up 5 bases and J gave up 6 bases; unmatched junction bases: 12. Looked up from germline, CDR1 is SGHDN and CDR2 is FVKESK.

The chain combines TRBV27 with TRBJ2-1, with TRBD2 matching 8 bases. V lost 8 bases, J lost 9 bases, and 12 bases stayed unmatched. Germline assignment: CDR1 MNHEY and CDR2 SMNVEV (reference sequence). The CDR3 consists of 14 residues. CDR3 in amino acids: CASSAGGGAREQFF. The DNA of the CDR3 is TGTGCCAGCTCTGCGGGGGGTGGTGCTCGTGAGCAGTTCTTC.

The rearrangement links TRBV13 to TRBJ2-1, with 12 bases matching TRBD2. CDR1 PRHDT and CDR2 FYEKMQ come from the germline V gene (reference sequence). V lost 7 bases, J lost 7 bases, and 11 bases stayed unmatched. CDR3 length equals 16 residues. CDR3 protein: CASTERLAGVLNEQFF. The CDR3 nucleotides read TGTGCCAGCACCGAACGACTAGCGGGAGTCTTGAATGAGCAGTTCTTC.